The 18 T cell receptor beta chains given below trace back to one sample, sequenced in a study of CD8 T cells in Susac syndrome. Random-hexamer reverse transcription was applied to roughly 0.45 to 1 ug RNA. TCRdb analysed the immunoSEQ multiplex PCR reads with MiXCR anew, one entry per CDR3 protein. The repertoire holds 150,000 or so distinct CDR3 sequences, with approximately 95% as singletons. Sequencing used CD4+ T cells from PBMCs. The receptors were gathered from a human donor with Susac syndrome.

The rearrangement uses TRBV30 and TRBJ1-4, with D maybe TRBD1 (6 bases). The length of the CDR3 is 13 residues. V was pared by 2 bases and J by 7 bases, with 11 bases between. In germline, CDR1 is GTSNPN, CDR2 SVGIG (reference sequence). The CDR3 loop is CAWSRKQGEKLFF. The DNA of the CDR3 is TGTGCCTGGAGTCGGAAACAGGGTGAAAAACTGTTTTTT.

J is TRBJ2-5 and V is TRBV27, with D unclear. Trimming took off 3 bases at V and 4 bases at J, with 12 bases between the two ends. The CDR3 consists of 14 residues. CDR1 and CDR2 from the germline V gene are MNHEY and SMNVEV (reference sequence). CDR3 loop: CASSFRLGRETQYF. Here the CDR3 DNA reads TGTGCCAGCAGTTTCCGTCTTGGTCGAGAGACCCAGTACTTC.

This clonotype was detected only a few times. The rearrangement joins TRBV15 to TRBJ2-7; the D gene is possibly TRBD1 (6 bases). CDR1 is LNHNV, CDR2 YYDKDF, per germline (reference sequence). The V end was cut by 3 bases, the J end by 2 bases, with 11 bases between. CDR3 length equals 14 residues. As DNA, the CDR3 is TGTGCCACCAGCAGTAAGGACAGACCCTACGAGCAGTACTTC. It codes for CATSSKDRPYEQYF.

The chain uses TRBV4-1 and TRBJ2-1; tentatively, D is TRBD2 (7 bases). V dropped 5 bases and J dropped 6 bases, with 23 bases sitting between them. Germline V CDR1 and CDR2: MGHRA, YSYEKL. The CDR3 has 17 amino acids. The CDR3 here is CASSSAGATKGPNEQFF. Written as DNA, the CDR3 is TGCGCCAGCAGCTCCGCGGGGGCTACTAAGGGCCCCAATGAGCAGTTCTTC.

The rearrangement uses TRBV20-1 and TRBJ2-5, with D unresolved. The CDR3 loop spans 14 amino acids. Trimming stripped 0 bases from V and 2 bases from J, with 10 bases between. CDR1 is DFQATT and CDR2 is SNEGSKA in the germline V gene (reference sequence). The CDR3 DNA follows: TGCAGTGCTAGAGATATGAAGTTACAAGAGACCCAGTACTTC. It encodes CSARDMKLQETQYF.

This chain uses TRBV7-2 with TRBJ1-4, with a tentative D call TRBD1 (6 bases). V dropped 0 bases and J dropped 8 bases, with 10 bases sitting between them. Germline V gives CDR1 SGHTA, CDR2 FQGNSA. This CDR3 comprises 14 residues. The CDR3, as DNA: TGTGCCAGCAGCTTAGCCCAGGGGTGGGAAAAACTGTTTTTT. Protein sequence: CASSLAQGWEKLFF.

J is TRBJ2-5 and V is TRBV28, with a tentative D call TRBD1 (6 bases). The CDR3 totals 12 residues. CDR1 is MDHEN, CDR2 SYDVKM, per germline. In DNA, the CDR3 is TGTGCTACGGCCTACCAGGGGGAGACCCAGTACTTC. Amino acid sequence: CATAYQGETQYF.

V is TRBV12-3 or TRBV12-4 and J is TRBJ2-3, with D tentatively TRBD1 (6 bases). This CDR3 region has 12 residues. The germline V and J ends were trimmed by 5 bases and 6 bases, with 9 bases remaining between them. The CDR3 reads CASSPTGDTQYF. The CDR3 region has the DNA TGTGCCAGCAGTCCAACAGGGGATACGCAGTATTTT.

This clonotype was found once. DNA of the CDR3: TGCAGCGTTGACACCGGGGAGCTGTTTTTT. Protein: CSVDTGELFF. The chain links TRBV29-1 to TRBJ2-2; D unclear. The CDR3 has 10 residues. Germline CDR1 reads SQVTM; CDR2 reads ANQGSEA. V was clipped by 3 bases and J by 4 bases, with 0 bases between them.

The rearrangement joins TRBV29-1 to TRBJ2-7; a possible D gene is TRBD2 (5 bases). This CDR3 comprises 11 residues. Germline V CDR1 and CDR2: SQVTM, ANQGSEA. CDR3 DNA: TGCTCCTGTGGGAGTAATAACGAGCAGTACTTC. Protein: CSCGSNNEQYF.

J is TRBJ1-2 and V is TRBV20-1; D is unclear. The V gene lost 0 bases and the J gene lost 4 bases, with 12 bases spanning the gap. Germline V gene data show CDR1 as DFQATT and CDR2 as SNEGSKA (reference sequence). CDR3 length: 14 residues. For the CDR3, the DNA is TGCAGTGCTAGAGACACAGCTGGCGGCTATGGCTACACCTTC. It translates to CSARDTAGGYGYTF.

The rearrangement uses TRBV12-3 or TRBV12-4 and TRBJ2-7, with D tentatively TRBD1 (5 bases). Trimming removed 1 base at V and 12 bases at J, with 13 bases between. The CDR3 runs to 12 residues. In DNA form, the CDR3 reads TGTGCCAGCAGTTTAGGGGGCACCTCTCCGTACTTC. The encoded protein is CASSLGGTSPYF.

The rearrangement uses TRBV20-1 and TRBJ1-6, with 9 bases aligning to TRBD1. The germline V gene has CDR1 DFQATT and CDR2 SNEGSKA (reference sequence). There are 15 residues in the CDR3. The V segment lost 6 bases and the J segment 6 bases; nucleotides outside the gene matches: 9. CDR3 bases: TGCAGTGCGCTCCCGGGGACAGGGAGTAATTCACCCCTCCACTTT. Protein product: CSALPGTGSNSPLHF.

The chain links TRBV19 to TRBJ2-1; no firm D call. Germline CDR1 LNHDA, CDR2 SQIVND (reference sequence). Trimming stripped 5 bases from V and 0 bases from J, with 17 bases between. The CDR3 runs to 17 residues. CDR3 sequence: CASSPPGFWSSYNEQFF. CDR3 bases: TGTGCCAGTAGTCCGCCAGGATTTTGGAGCTCCTACAATGAGCAGTTCTTC.

V usage is TRBV11-2 and J usage is TRBJ2-3; 10 bases are a match to TRBD2. This CDR3 contains 17 residues. Germline V gene sequence: CDR1 SGHAT, CDR2 FQNNGV. The trim removed 1 base at V and 0 bases at J, leaving 4 bases unmatched. The CDR3, as DNA: TGTGCCAGCAGCTTAGGAGCGGGGGGGTTTAGCACAGATACGCAGTATTTT. Translating gives CASSLGAGGFSTDTQYF.

J is TRBJ2-1 and V is TRBV7-3, with TRBD2 matching 10 bases. The CDR3 runs to 15 residues. V dropped 3 bases and J dropped 3; count of bases not matched to a gene: 2. The V gene's germline CDR1 is SGHTA and CDR2 FQGTGA. The DNA of the CDR3 is TGTGCCAGCAGCTTTCGGACTAGCGGCTACAATGAGCAGTTCTTC. It translates to CASSFRTSGYNEQFF. Variable domain in full (rest from reference TRBV7-3 and TRBJ2-1): GAGVSQTPSNKVTEKGKYVELRCDPISGHTALYWYRQSLGQGPEFLIYFQGTGAADDSGLPNDRFFAVRPEGSVSTLKIQRTERGDSAVYLCASSFRTSGYNEQFFGPGTRLTVL.

The V gene is TRBV18, the J gene TRBJ2-5, with D perhaps matching TRBD1 or TRBD2 (5 bases each). Germline values: CDR1 KGHSH, CDR2 LQKENI. The V end was cut by 4 bases, the J end by 5 bases, with 11 bases between. This CDR3 comprises 13 residues. This CDR3 reads CASSRDGAETQYF. For the CDR3, the DNA is TGTGCCAGCTCACGCGACGGGGCTGAGACCCAGTACTTC.

CDR3: CASSPILEYVTGELFF. The CDR3 DNA sequence: TGTGCCAGTAGTCCAATCCTGGAGTACGTCACCGGGGAGCTGTTTTTT. The chain joins TRBV19 to TRBJ2-2; D is uncertain. The V end was cut by 5 bases, the J end by 4 bases, with 17 bases between. Germline V gene sequence: CDR1 LNHDA, CDR2 SQIVND (reference sequence). The CDR3 covers 16 residues.